The next 14 T cell receptor beta chains were all read from a single sample in a study of shared clonotypes between healthy human individuals. TCRdb's table, derived via immunoSEQ multiplex PCR, lists solely in-frame clones and lacks some. The table has roughly 2.1 million clones, just over 90% seen once. Cells designated naive CD8 were CD45RO-negative and were positively selected for CCR7, with terminally differentiated effector memory CD45RA+ cells excluded. The specimen was naive CD8+ T cells from PBMCs. The receptors shown here come from a man between 18 and 35 years old in good health. Some clones in this sample may be carry-over from other donors' samples.

This clone was observed a single time. V is TRBV30 and J is TRBJ2-1, with 12 bases fitting TRBD2. V lost 8 bases to trimming and J lost 4 bases; unmatched junction nucleotides: 9. The CDR3 has 15 residues. The germline gives CDR1 GTSNPN, CDR2 SVGIG (reference sequence). CDR3: CAGWRTSGNYNEQFF. CDR3 nucleotides: TGTGCCGGCTGGCGGACTAGCGGGAATTACAATGAGCAGTTCTTC.

The chain carries TRBV29-1 and TRBJ2-7; TRBD2 matches 8 bases. The CDR3 is made up of 13 amino acids. Germline trimming cut 7 bases from V and 4 bases from J; bases unmatched to any gene: 9. Germline V CDR1 and CDR2: SQVTM, ANQGSEA. CDR3: CSATAGGVYEQYF. CDR3 DNA sequence: TGCAGCGCCACCGCCGGGGGGGTTTACGAGCAGTACTTC.

The chain has TRBV7-9 and TRBJ2-7; 14 nucleotides agree with TRBD2. Per the germline V gene, CDR1 is SEHNR and CDR2 is FQNEAQ (reference sequence). V was pared by 1 base and J by 4 bases, with 6 bases of the junction left unmatched. The CDR3 loop spans 17 amino acids. CDR3 region: CASSLVTGTSGSYEQYF. In DNA, the CDR3 is TGTGCCAGCAGCTTAGTTACCGGGACTAGCGGGAGTTACGAGCAGTACTTC.

For this clone: This same CDR3 is encoded by further DNA sequences in the sample. V usage is TRBV4-1 and J usage is TRBJ1-1; TRBD1 is a possible D gene (5 bases). V shed 1 base and J shed 0 bases, with 9 bases lying between them. The length of the CDR3 is 15 residues. Per germline, CDR1 MGHRA and CDR2 YSYEKL. CDR3 amino acids: CASSQVGVMNTEAFF. The CDR3 nucleotides read TGCGCCAGCAGCCAAGTAGGGGTCATGAACACTGAAGCTTTCTTT.

The chain carries TRBV28 and TRBJ1-1; D remains ambiguous. There are 15 residues in the CDR3. Trimming left V 7 bases short and J 0 bases short, with 15 bases between. From germline, CDR1 is MDHEN and CDR2 SYDVKM. CDR3 DNA sequence: TGTGCCAGCACCTTACTTAGACTACTGAACACTGAAGCTTTCTTT. Its translation: CASTLLRLLNTEAFF.

V and J are TRBV29-1 and TRBJ2-2, with D possibly TRBD2 on 5 matching bases. Trimming removed 5 bases from V and 7 bases from J, with 11 bases in between. The CDR3 contains 12 residues. Germline assignment: CDR1 SQVTM and CDR2 ANQGSEA. CDR3 nucleotides: TGCAGCGTTCTATTGGAGGTCGGGGAGCTGTTTTTT. Protein product: CSVLLEVGELFF.

This clone has just a few counts. The genes are TRBV5-1 and TRBJ2-5; TRBD2 matches at 7 bases. V lost 5 bases and J lost 5; bases outside the gene matches: 15. CDR1 and CDR2 (germline): SGHRS, YFSETQ. The CDR3 contains 16 residues. The DNA for the CDR3 is TGCGCCAGCAGTCCCAGCGGGACGGAATGGATGGAGACCCAGTACTTC. This codes for CASSPSGTEWMETQYF.

The chain couples TRBV7-8 to TRBJ1-5; possible D gene TRBD1, 5 bases. The CDR3 is 14 amino acids. V lost 5 bases and J 4 bases, leaving 12 bases between the germline ends. Germline values: CDR1 SGHVS, CDR2 FQNEAQ. The CDR3 coding sequence is TGTGCCAGCAGCCTAAATGGGGGGAATCAGCCCCAGCATTTT. Protein sequence: CASSLNGGNQPQHF.

The chain links TRBV19 to TRBJ2-7, with 9 positions matching TRBD2. Germline CDR1 is LNHDA and CDR2 is SQIVND (reference sequence). V lost 6 bases to trimming and J lost 5 bases; unmatched junction nucleotides: 8. There are 14 residues in the CDR3. This CDR3 reads CASRASSGIDEQYF. Written as DNA, the CDR3 is TGTGCCAGTAGGGCGTCTAGCGGGATCGACGAGCAGTACTTC.

This clone came up once. The V gene is TRBV11-2, the J gene TRBJ1-1, with TRBD1 as a possible D gene (5 bases). Deletions cut 4 bases from V and 5 bases from J, with 14 bases between. The CDR3 has 14 residues. Germline-derived CDR1 and CDR2 are SGHAT and FQNNGV. CDR3 amino acids: CASSSRQRGTEAFF. Here the CDR3 DNA reads TGTGCCAGCAGCTCCAGACAGCGGGGAACTGAAGCTTTCTTT.

Only a few counts were recorded for this clone. This chain joins TRBV7-9 and TRBJ1-2; maybe TRBD1 (6 bases). CDR1 and CDR2 from the germline V gene are SEHNR and FQNEAQ (reference sequence). CDR3 size: 16 residues. V was pared by 8 bases and J by 6 bases, with 25 bases between. CDR3 nucleotide sequence: TGTGCCAGCCCCTTGATTTCCCAGACAGGTTCCGATGGCTACACCTTC. Translated: CASPLISQTGSDGYTF.

The chain combines TRBV6-1 with TRBJ1-3, with D possibly TRBD1 on 5 matching bases. Germline loops: CDR1 MNHNS, CDR2 SASEGT. The CDR3 loop spans 14 amino acids. V lost 8 bases and J lost 0, with 11 bases in between. The CDR3 loop is CASGRGNSGNTIYF. The CDR3, as DNA: TGTGCCAGCGGAAGGGGCAACTCTGGAAACACCATATATTTT.

The CDR3 loop is CASSPQGLYEQYF. CDR3 nucleotides: TGTGCCAGCAGTCCACAGGGATTATACGAGCAGTACTTC. J is TRBJ2-7 and V is TRBV27; weak D call: TRBD1 (6 bases). Trimming stripped 5 bases from V and 4 bases from J, with 12 bases between. The germline V gene has CDR1 MNHEY and CDR2 SMNVEV (reference sequence). This CDR3 comprises 13 residues.

This clone has just one count. The rearrangement uses TRBV6-4 and TRBJ2-7; TRBD1 agrees at 8 bases. The ends lost 3 bases at V and 2 bases at J; junction bases unmatched: 6. CDR1 is MRHNA, CDR2 SNTAGT, per germline. The CDR3 sequence is 15 residues long. The CDR3 nucleotides read TGTGCCAGCAGTGAGGTCGCAGGGGGCCCCTACGAGCAGTACTTC. This translates into CASSEVAGGPYEQYF.